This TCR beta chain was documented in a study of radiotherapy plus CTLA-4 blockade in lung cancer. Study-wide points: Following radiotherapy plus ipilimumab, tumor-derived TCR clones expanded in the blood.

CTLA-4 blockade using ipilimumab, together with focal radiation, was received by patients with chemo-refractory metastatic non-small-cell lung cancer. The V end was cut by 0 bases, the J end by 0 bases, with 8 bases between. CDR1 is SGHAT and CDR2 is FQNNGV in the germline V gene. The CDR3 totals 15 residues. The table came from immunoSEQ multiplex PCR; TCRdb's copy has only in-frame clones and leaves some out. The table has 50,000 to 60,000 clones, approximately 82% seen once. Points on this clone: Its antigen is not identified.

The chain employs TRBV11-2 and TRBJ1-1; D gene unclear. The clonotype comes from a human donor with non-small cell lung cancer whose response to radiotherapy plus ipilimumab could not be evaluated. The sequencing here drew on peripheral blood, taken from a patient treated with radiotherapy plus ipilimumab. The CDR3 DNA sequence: TGTGCCAGCAGCTTAGAACCAGGAATGAACACTGAAGCTTTCTTT. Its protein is CASSLEPGMNTEAFF.